This T cell receptor beta chain was observed in a study of T cell responses to AZD1222 COVID-19 vaccine listed by TCRdb under 2021. Some background on the complete study: Because spike-specific TCR depth and breadth did not differ between the two schedules, AZD1222 recipients who got a second dose at roughly 4 weeks were pooled with those who got a second dose at roughly 12 weeks. TCR sequencing was performed for 230 to 250 trial participants, of whom 200 to 210 were given two doses of AZD1222 and some 26 were given two doses of MenACWY control vaccine. Trial participants were enrolled by age into subgroups of 18-55, 56-69 and 70-plus years, and about 150, 27 and 61 TCR-sequenced participants, respectively, were included in these subgroups.

As for this clone: Its antigen is still unknown. Qualities for individual bases were not recorded, and no much larger clone is one base off.

Measured from the cysteine to the phenylalanine, the CDR3 is 16 residues long. Here the CDR3 DNA is all that survives: 48 bases in frame from base 1. From a lookup of the germline V gene, CDR1 and CDR2 are ENHRY and SYGVKD. Germline trimming amounts to 9 bases on V and 2 bases on J, with 8 as the count of junction bases outside the gene matches. The CDR3 regions of human TCRbeta chains were subjected to immunosequencing. The source study handled its data this way. Repertoire TCRs were matched against a reference library of SARS-CoV-2-specific TCRs generated with the MIRA antigen-specificity platform. Breadth was defined as the fraction of unique TCRs that were SARS-CoV-2-associated, and depth was defined as the fraction of total T cells that were SARS-CoV-2-associated. Using the MIRA data, every spike-specific TCR was mapped to the spike region that the TCR reacted to and assigned to either a CD4 or a CD8 class. Log10-transformed breadth and depth values were compared by one-way ANOVA with Sidak's multiple comparisons tests. TCRdb's version of the immuneACCESS table is confined to in-frame rearrangements and falls short of the full clone set. An unresolved V gene accounts for under half of the shortfall where checked; the remainder is of unknown origin. Clone size and V and J calls were adopted from that table, with D and trimming inferred from the DNA. The sample table shows under 95,000 clones, and around 85% are seen once. The top ten hold about 7.5% of the sample.

What the work shows at the level of the full study, not this receptor alone: After two AZD1222 doses, spike-specific TCR breadth and depth were significantly higher than at day 0 and than in MenACWY recipients. In the small 56-69-year group, the increase in depth fell short of significance, most likely because of low power. Reportedly, close to half of the unique spike-specific TCRs recognized epitopes lying outside the regions that are mutated in the B.1.351 and B.1.1.7 variants. Conclusions about previously exposed vaccinees are limited because only 5 or 6 AZD1222 recipients were SARS-CoV-2 seropositive at baseline. Participants were mostly white British, with more females than males. The authors suggested clonal diversity may have been underestimated. The vaccine-associated CD4 TCRs covered the entire spike protein, and the dominant responses fell in regions 160-218 and 743-854. Because no day 14 peak-response samples were available, repertoires were characterized only after the peak T cell response.

The time point tag for this specimen amounts to: baseline before first vaccination. Samples from vaccinated people were obtained from the UK trials COV001 and COV002, which included a single-blind randomized controlled phase 2/3 trial of AZD1222 (ChAdOx1 nCoV-19) in healthy adults. For TCRbeta chain sequencing, PBMC samples from trial participants were taken at day 0 and at day 28 after the second dose. The material was peripheral blood, obtained on day 0 of AZD1222 vaccination. The rearrangement combines TRBV10-3 with TRBJ2-2, with 11 bases aligning to TRBD2. This TCR was recovered from an adult in good health. The DNA is TGTGCCATTCAGACCGGGACTAGCGGCAACACCGGGGAGCTGTTTTTT. Its amino acids are CAIQTGTSGNTGELFF.